A single sample is the source of the 18 T cell receptor beta chains below, sequenced in a study of TET2 disruption in CD19-targeted CAR T cells. Some clones are missing from TCRdb's copy, which holds only in-frame ones; the method was immunoSEQ multiplex PCR. Seen in this sample are tens of thousands of clones; the ten most common clones hold approximately 1.8%. Treatment meaning: autologous CTL019 cells: CD19 CAR with 4-1BB and CD3 zeta domains. These receptors have no identified antigens. The specimen was CD8- CAR+ T cells sorted from cultured blood T cells, collected for CD19 CAR T cell therapy. Subset: CD8-negative CAR-positive T cells from the infusion product. These receptors were obtained from a man in his 70s with chronic lymphocytic leukemia.

With regard to this clone: The sequence runs out 3 residues before the end of the CDR3; the remainder is reconstructed from the germline J gene. Other DNA sequences in the sample encode the same CDR3. The chain joins TRBV11-2 to TRBJ1-3, with D possibly being TRBD1 (6 bases). Germline CDR1 and CDR2: SGHAT and FQNNGV. V shed 3 bases and J shed 4 bases, with 13 bases lying between them. The CDR3 consists of 15 residues. The sequenced CDR3 bases are TGTGCCAGCAGCTTCGTGGGGGCGCCCGGAAACACC. It encodes CASSFVGAPGNT. The entire CDR3 protein reads CASSFVGAPGNTIYF.

Notes on this clone: The CDR3 extends 3 residues past the end of the read, so its final part is completed from the germline J gene. The V and J genes are TRBV18 and TRBJ1-2; no definite D call. Germline V gene lookup returns CDR1 KGHSH and CDR2 LQKENI. CDR3 length: 16 amino acids. CDR3 region: CASSPPVGNTHYDYTF. CDR3 bases read: TGTGCCAGCTCACCACCGGTCGGCAACACCCACTACGAC. Based on the CDR3 plus reference TRBV18 and TRBJ1-2, the full variable domain is NAGVMQNPRHLVRRRGQEARLRCSPMKGHSHVYWYRQLPEEGLKFMVYLQKENIIDESGMPKERFSAEFPKEGPSILRIQQVVRGDSAAYFCASSPPVGNTHYDYTFGSGTRLTVV.

Notes on this clone: With the read ending 3 residues before the CDR3 end, the germline J gene is used to fill in that end. The rearrangement links TRBV2 to TRBJ1-5; 8 nucleotides line up with TRBD1. Germline assignment: CDR1 SNHLY and CDR2 FYNNEI. With V trimmed by 2 bases and J by 5 bases, 8 bases remained unmatched. The CDR3 spans 16 residues. The CDR3 bases that were read are TGTGCCAGCAGTGAACTGTGGCAGGGGGCCCATCAGCCC. Protein sequence: CASSELWQGAHQP. The whole CDR3 protein is CASSELWQGAHQPQHF.

About this clone itself: The CDR3 extends 3 residues past the end of the read, so its final part is completed from the germline J gene. The V gene is TRBV7-2, the J gene TRBJ1-2; D is undetermined. The CDR3 totals 11 residues. Germline CDR1 SGHTA, CDR2 FQGNSA. The sequenced CDR3 bases are TGTGCCAGCAGCTTCGCCTACGAC. This translates into CASSFAYD. The entire CDR3 reads CASSFAYDYTF.

As to this clone: At one end the junction does not follow the germline gene, possibly because of a read error. From the germline J gene comes the end of the CDR3, since the read stops 3 residues before it. Other DNA sequences within the sample encode an identical CDR3. The chain recombines TRBV5-1 with TRBJ1-3; tentative D call: TRBD1 (5 bases). Looked up from germline, CDR1 is SGHRS and CDR2 is YFSETQ. CDR3 length equals 16 residues. Here the CDR3 reads CASSLGRVDSGNTIYF. The CDR3 DNA, read in part, is TGCGCCAGCAGCTTGGGCAGGGTTGACTCTGGAAACACT.

Remarks on this clone: This specimen includes other DNA sequences encoding the same CDR3. The covered CDR3 bases are TGCAGTGCTTCGGACAGTATGAACACTGAA. It is translated as CSASDSMNTE. The CDR3 reads in full as CSASDSMNTEAFF. The chain employs TRBV20-1 and TRBJ1-1, with D possibly TRBD1 on 6 matching bases. The read ends 3 residues shy of where the CDR3 ends; the end is completed using the germline J gene. This CDR3 is 13 amino acids long. The germline V gene has CDR1 DFQATT and CDR2 SNEGSKA (reference sequence). Trimming pared 5 bases from V and 0 bases from J, leaving 10 bases between.

As concerns this clone: Sequencing ends 3 residues short of the CDR3 end; the germline J gene provides the rest. The same CDR3 also results from other DNA sequences found in this sample. This chain joins TRBV18 and TRBJ1-2, with D possibly matching TRBD1 (6 bases). The germline V gene encodes CDR1 KGHSH and CDR2 LQKENI. The CDR3 length is 15 residues. The CDR3: CASSPSGGSYNDYTF. Partial CDR3 DNA: TGTGCCAGCTCACCGAGCGGGGGCTCCTACAATGAC. Full variable domain (outside the CDR3, taken from reference TRBV18 and TRBJ1-2): NAGVMQNPRHLVRRRGQEARLRCSPMKGHSHVYWYRQLPEEGLKFMVYLQKENIIDESGMPKERFSAEFPKEGPSILRIQQVVRGDSAAYFCASSPSGGSYNDYTFGSGTRLTVV.

CDR3 residues: CASSLTFGTANYGYTF. CDR3 DNA, as far as it was read: TGTGCCAGCAGCTTAACATTCGGGACAGCCAACTATGGC. The chain has TRBV7-6 and TRBJ1-2; TRBD1 agrees at 7 bases. With the read ending 3 residues before the CDR3 end, the germline J gene is used to fill in that end. Germline CDR1 SGHVS, CDR2 FNYEAQ. V lost 2 bases and J lost 2; bases outside the gene matches: 8. CDR3 length equals 16 residues.

Concerning this clone: Read data end 3 residues before the CDR3 end; the end is taken from the germline J gene. This chain links TRBV20-1 with TRBJ2-5, with 10 nucleotides matching TRBD1. Germline assignment: CDR1 DFQATT and CDR2 SNEGSKA (reference sequence). There are 15 residues in the CDR3. With 1 base clipped from V and 2 bases from J, the junction kept 4 bases outside the gene matches. The CDR3 region is CSARGEDRGQETQYF. The DNA read from the CDR3 is TGCAGTGCTAGAGGCGAGGACAGGGGGCAAGAGACC.

As concerns this clone: The CDR3 extends 3 residues past the end of the read, so its final part is completed from the germline J gene. This chain connects TRBV7-2 to TRBJ1-2; TRBD1 matches 11 bases. CDR1 and CDR2 (germline): SGHTA, FQGNSA. CDR3 length equals 15 residues. The CDR3 DNA, read in part, is TGTGCCAGCAGCTTAGCGGGACAGGGGGAGGGTGAC. Translated, it gives CASSLAGQGEGD. The whole CDR3 protein is CASSLAGQGEGDYTF.

Concerning this clone: The junction shows a germline mismatch at one end, possibly a read error. The read terminates 3 residues before the CDR3 end, so the remaining end is supplied by the germline J gene. In the same sample, other DNA sequences code for this CDR3. The J gene is TRBJ1-2, the V gene TRBV20-1, with 8 bases matching TRBD1. The germline V gene has CDR1 DFQATT and CDR2 SNEGSKA (reference sequence). This CDR3 contains 16 residues. The DNA read from the CDR3 is TGCAGTGCTTCTCTAAGTGGGACAGGACTCTTATATGGT. Translating gives CSASLSGTGLLYG. In full, the CDR3 is CSASLSGTGLLYGYTF.

About this clone itself: The sequence runs out 3 residues before the end of the CDR3; the remainder is reconstructed from the germline J gene. V usage is TRBV29-1 and J usage is TRBJ2-5; 8 bases fit TRBD1. V was clipped by 4 bases and J by 7 bases; unmatched bases: 8. The CDR3 runs 13 residues. Looked up from germline, CDR1 is SQVTM and CDR2 is ANQGSEA. The covered CDR3 bases are TGCAGCGTTGTGGGACAGGAATCGGCGACC. Protein sequence: CSVVGQESAT. The entire CDR3 protein is CSVVGQESATQYF.

The part of the CDR3 DNA that was read is TGTGCCAGCAGCTTCCGACTAGCGGGGGCCTACGAC. Translating gives CASSFRLAGAYD. The whole CDR3 sequence reads CASSFRLAGAYDYTF. The chain has TRBV7-2 and TRBJ1-2, with TRBD1 as a possible D gene (6 bases). The CDR3 goes on 3 residues after the read ends, and that part is filled in from the germline J gene. In germline, CDR1 is SGHTA, CDR2 FQGNSA. The CDR3 extends over 15 amino acids.

Regarding this clone: The CDR3 goes on 3 residues after the read ends, and that part is filled in from the germline J gene. The chain uses TRBV18 and TRBJ1-2; TRBD1 matches at 9 bases. CDR1 KGHSH and CDR2 LQKENI come from the germline V gene. The CDR3 is made up of 14 amino acids. CDR3 DNA, as far as it was read: TGTGCCAGCTCGCCCACAGGGGGCCGGTACGAA. It specifies CASSPTGGRYE. The full CDR3 is CASSPTGGRYEYTF. Using reference TRBV18 and TRBJ1-2 for the parts outside the CDR3, the full variable domain is NAGVMQNPRHLVRRRGQEARLRCSPMKGHSHVYWYRQLPEEGLKFMVYLQKENIIDESGMPKERFSAEFPKEGPSILRIQQVVRGDSAAYFCASSPTGGRYEYTFGSGTRLTVV.

The CDR3 region is CSASVGPNEKLFF. Incomplete CDR3 DNA: TGCAGTGCTTCCGTTGGGCCTAATGAAAAA. V gene TRBV20-1 combines with J gene TRBJ1-4; no firm D call. The read halts 3 residues ahead of the CDR3 end, with the missing end drawn from the germline J gene. Trimming removed 5 bases from V and 3 bases from J, with 10 bases in between. This CDR3 comprises 13 residues. Looked up from germline, CDR1 is DFQATT and CDR2 is SNEGSKA (reference sequence).

Comments on this clone: The read stops 3 residues short of the end of the CDR3; the missing end is completed from the germline J gene. The chain is built from TRBV20-1 and TRBJ1-4; possibly TRBD1 for D (5 bases). The CDR3 has 14 amino acids. Germline-derived CDR1 and CDR2 are DFQATT and SNEGSKA (reference sequence). The chain's CDR3 is CSGTQGLSNSPLFF. The CDR3 bases that were read are TGCAGTGGGACCCAGGGACTAAGTAATTCACCA.

About this clone itself: The read ends 3 residues before the CDR3 terminus; that terminus is restored from the germline J gene. The chain recombines TRBV10-3 with TRBJ2-4; maybe TRBD1 (6 bases). CDR1 ENHRY and CDR2 SYGVKD come from the germline V gene. The CDR3 totals 18 residues. CDR3 amino acids: CAISESGTPIQYQETQYF. CDR3 bases read: TGTGCCATCAGTGAGTCGGGGACACCTATCCAGTACCAAGAGACT.

Turning to this clone: The DNA ends 3 residues before the CDR3 does, and the rest of the CDR3 is filled in from the germline J gene. This rearrangement joins TRBV18 to TRBJ2-4; tentatively, D is TRBD1 (6 bases). From germline, CDR1 is KGHSH and CDR2 LQKENI. This CDR3 has 12 residues. This CDR3 is CASSSWTDGQYF. Partial CDR3 DNA: TGTGCCAGCTCATCCTGGACAGATGGT.